This TCR beta chain is drawn from a study of a mutant IDH1 vaccine in newly diagnosed glioma (dated by TCRdb to about 2021). The study in broad terms: The approximately 33 treated patients were approximately 62% male and 37.5% female, with a mean age of approximately 40 years. Before enrollment, most patients had been given radiochemotherapy with temozolomide as standard therapy, while the rest had received either radiotherapy alone or temozolomide alone. Peripheral blood was drawn at six visits: V03 (baseline), V05, V07, V10, V12 and V13. Longitudinal TCRB deep sequencing was done for 25 treated patients, wherever samples were available for exploratory analyses.

Study-level results and caveats: Selection of PBMC samples for TCRB deep sequencing was based on availability. Across multiple MHC alleles, vaccine-induced immune responses were seen in 90% to 95% of patients. No apparent relationship was observed between pseudoprogression and alterations in the top peripheral T cell clonotypes detected by TCRB sequencing. It was noted by the authors that analyses of patient blood samples could not be reproduced owing to sample limitations.

Of note for this clone: Its antigen remains undetermined. Per-base qualities were not stored, and no clone one base away is much larger.

Library generation was performed with the immunoSEQ multiplex PCR assay. Following the manufacturer's protocol, the hsTCRB Kit was used to amplify rearranged TCR beta chain sequences. TCRB libraries were sequenced on an Illumina MiSeq. As for how the authors treated the data: The kit vendor's proprietary platform handled demultiplexing, trimming and gene mapping. Entries here come from immuneACCESS through TCRdb and include only in-frame sequences with V and J called. Some clones fail to appear in such tables; in the studies checked, an unresolved V gene covers under half of the shortfall, and the cause of the remainder is unknown. V, J and clone size are those of that table, while D and trimming were read from the DNA. This sample gives tens of thousands of clones in total; roughly 78% of them show up just once. The top ten hold 7% to 10% of the sample. Deletion took 2 bases off V and 4 bases off J, with a span of 14 bases between the germline ends. The germline V gene gives CDR1 as MNHEY and CDR2 as SVGAGI. Its CDR3 holds 15 amino acids, cysteine through phenylalanine. Only the CDR3 DNA is retained, 45 bases long and in frame from the first base.

The time point label for this specimen denotes: baseline, week 1 (first vaccination visit). What the treatment or condition label conveys for this sample: pre-vaccination baseline after standard-of-care therapy. Donors had newly diagnosed WHO grade 3 or 4 IDH1-mutant astrocytomas with loss of nuclear ATRX. The samples were drawn from NOA16, a multicentre, single-arm, open-label phase I trial in Germany that tested a mutant IDH1 peptide vaccine in humans for the first time. Blood drawn at visit V03 was used as the baseline sample for immunogenicity testing. Genomic DNA for TCRB sequencing was isolated from EDTA blood with the DNeasy Blood and Tissue Kit.

This receptor was taken from a man aged 50 or older with glioma. The rearranged chain carries TRBV6-5 and TRBJ1-2, with the D gene uncertain. This specimen was PBMCs, taken from a glioma patient treated with radiotherapy, temozolomide or both. The CDR3 protein sequence reads: CASSYSGTDGYGYTF. The DNA sequence is given as TGTGCCAGCAGTTACAGCGGAACGGACGGCTATGGCTACACCTTC.